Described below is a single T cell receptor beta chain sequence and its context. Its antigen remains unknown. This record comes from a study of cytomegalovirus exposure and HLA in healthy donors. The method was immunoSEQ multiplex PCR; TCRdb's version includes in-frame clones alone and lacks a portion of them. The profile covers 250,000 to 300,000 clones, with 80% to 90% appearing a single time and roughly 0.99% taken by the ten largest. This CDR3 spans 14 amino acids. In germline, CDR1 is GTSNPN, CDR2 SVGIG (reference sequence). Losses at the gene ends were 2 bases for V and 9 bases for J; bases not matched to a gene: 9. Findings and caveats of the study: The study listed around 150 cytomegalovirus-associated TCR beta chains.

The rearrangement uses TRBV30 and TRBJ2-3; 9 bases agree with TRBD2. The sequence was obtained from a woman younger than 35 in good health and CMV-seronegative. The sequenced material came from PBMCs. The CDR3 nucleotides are TGTGCCTGGAGTACGGGCGGGGGGGCTCAGACGCAGTATTTT. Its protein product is CAWSTGGGAQTQYF. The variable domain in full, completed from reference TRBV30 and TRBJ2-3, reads SQTIHQWPATLVQPVGSPLSLECTVEGTSNPNLYWYRQAAGRGLQLLFYSVGIGQISSEVPQNLSASRPQDRQFILSSKKLLLSDSGFYLCAWSTGGGAQTQYFGPGTRLTVL.